This T cell receptor (beta chain) was captured by sequencing in a study of blood T cell repertoires in COVID-19. Study summary: The United States, Italy and Spain provided the acute and convalescent COVID-19 samples.

Sequencing was performed with immunoSEQ multiplex PCR; in TCRdb, only in-frame clones are kept and a portion is missing. In the table there are 110,000 or so clones, roughly 82% of which are singletons. Trimming took 7 bases from V and 10 from J; bases not matched to a gene: 7. CDR3 length: 13 residues. Germline V gives CDR1 MNHEY, CDR2 SMNVEV (reference sequence). The chain uses TRBV27 and TRBJ1-6; 7 positions match TRBD1. The sequencing input was peripheral blood. The TCR was taken from a human donor in a cohort sampled during active COVID-19. The CDR3, as DNA: TGTGCCAGCAAGGGGACAGTCCAATCACCCCTCCACTTT. Its translation: CASKGTVQSPLHF.